The clone carrying this T cell receptor beta chain was counted a few times. During its preparation, the TCRbeta library received unique molecular identifiers. TCRdb ran MiXCR on the PCR reads and lists one entry per CDR3 protein. This sample has more than 500,000 distinct CDR3 sequences; 9.5% to 12% occur once, and the top ten carry approximately 14%. This sample is drawn from a study of T-cell reconstitution after alpha-beta-depleted transplantation in children. V lost 8 bases, J lost 4 bases, and 7 bases stayed unmatched. From germline, CDR1 is LGHNA and CDR2 YSLEER. The CDR3 length is 14 residues. The sample here was PBMCs, mostly from graft donor cells, taken 180 days after TCRalphabeta/CD19-depleted stem cell transplant. This rearrangement joins TRBV4-3 to TRBJ1-4; 7 bases agree with TRBD1. The receptor was derived from a female patient between 2 and 15 years old who had a stem cell transplant for aplastic anemia, so the T cells may come from the graft donor. The CDR3 loop is CASGNTGDNEKLFF. In DNA, the CDR3 is TGCGCCAGCGGAAATACAGGGGATAATGAAAAACTGTTTTTT.